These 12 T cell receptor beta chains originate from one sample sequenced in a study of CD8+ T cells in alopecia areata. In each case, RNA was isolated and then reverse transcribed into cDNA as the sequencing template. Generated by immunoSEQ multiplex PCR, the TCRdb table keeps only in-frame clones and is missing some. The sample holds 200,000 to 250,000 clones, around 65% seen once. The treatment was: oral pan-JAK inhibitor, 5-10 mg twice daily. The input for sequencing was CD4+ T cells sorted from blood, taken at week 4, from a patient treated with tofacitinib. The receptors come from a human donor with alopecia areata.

CDR3 bases: TGTGCCAGCAGCCAAGATAGGGGAGATGGCTACACCTTC. Its protein is CASSQDRGDGYTF. The V call is TRBV4-2, the J call TRBJ1-2; TRBD1 might be the D (5 bases). The CDR3 runs 13 residues. The germline gives CDR1 LGHNA, CDR2 YNFKEQ. Trimming removed 0 bases from V and 6 bases from J, with 8 bases in between.

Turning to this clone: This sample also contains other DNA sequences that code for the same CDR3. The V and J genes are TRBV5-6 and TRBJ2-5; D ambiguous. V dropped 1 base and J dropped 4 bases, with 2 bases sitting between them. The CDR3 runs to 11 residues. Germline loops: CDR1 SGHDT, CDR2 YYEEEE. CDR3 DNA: TGTGCCAGCAGCTTGTTAGAGACCCAGTACTTC. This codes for CASSLLETQYF.

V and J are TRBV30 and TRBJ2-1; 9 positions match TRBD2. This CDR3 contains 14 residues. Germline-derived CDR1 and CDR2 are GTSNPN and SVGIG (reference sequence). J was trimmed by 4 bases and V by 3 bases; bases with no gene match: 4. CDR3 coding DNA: TGTGCCTGGAGAACCAGCGGGGGGTACAATGAGCAGTTCTTC. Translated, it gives CAWRTSGGYNEQFF.

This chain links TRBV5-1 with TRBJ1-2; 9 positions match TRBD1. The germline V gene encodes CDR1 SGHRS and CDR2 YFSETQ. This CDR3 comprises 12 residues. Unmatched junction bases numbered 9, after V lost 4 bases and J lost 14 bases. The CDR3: CASSAEQGAATF. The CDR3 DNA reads TGCGCCAGCAGCGCAGAACAGGGGGCAGCAACCTTC.

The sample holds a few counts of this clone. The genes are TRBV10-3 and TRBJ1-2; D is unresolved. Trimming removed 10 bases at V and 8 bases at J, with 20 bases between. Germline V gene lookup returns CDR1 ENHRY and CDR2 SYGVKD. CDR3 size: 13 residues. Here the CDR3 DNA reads TGTGCCAACGCGCGTACAGAATTTGGCGGCTACACCTTC. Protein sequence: CANARTEFGGYTF.

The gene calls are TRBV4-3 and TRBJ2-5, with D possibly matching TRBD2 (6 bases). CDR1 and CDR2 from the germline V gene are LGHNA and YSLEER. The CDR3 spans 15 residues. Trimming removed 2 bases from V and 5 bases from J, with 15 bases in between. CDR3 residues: CASSQHVGGEETQYF. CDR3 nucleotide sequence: TGCGCCAGCAGCCAACATGTCGGGGGAGAGGAGACCCAGTACTTC.

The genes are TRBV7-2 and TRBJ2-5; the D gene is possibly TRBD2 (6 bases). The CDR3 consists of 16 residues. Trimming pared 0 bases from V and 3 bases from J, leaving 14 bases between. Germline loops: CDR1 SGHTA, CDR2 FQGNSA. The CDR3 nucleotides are TGTGCCAGCAGCTTAGCGGGGGGAAACCCTAAAGAGACCCAGTACTTC. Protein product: CASSLAGGNPKETQYF.

CDR3 coding DNA: TGTGCCAGCAGCCACGGACAAAACACAGATACGCAGTATTTT. Translation: CASSHGQNTDTQYF. V gene TRBV7-9 combines with J gene TRBJ2-3, with D perhaps matching TRBD1 (5 bases). The CDR3 consists of 14 residues. Looked up from germline, CDR1 is SEHNR and CDR2 is FQNEAQ (reference sequence). The germline V and J ends were trimmed by 5 bases and 2 bases, with 11 bases remaining between them.

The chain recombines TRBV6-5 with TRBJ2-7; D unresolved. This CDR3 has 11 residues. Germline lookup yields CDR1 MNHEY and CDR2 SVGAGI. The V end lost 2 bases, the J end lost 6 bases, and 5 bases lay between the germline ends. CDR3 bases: TGTGCCAGCAGTTACCGTCTCGAGCAGTACTTC. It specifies CASSYRLEQYF.

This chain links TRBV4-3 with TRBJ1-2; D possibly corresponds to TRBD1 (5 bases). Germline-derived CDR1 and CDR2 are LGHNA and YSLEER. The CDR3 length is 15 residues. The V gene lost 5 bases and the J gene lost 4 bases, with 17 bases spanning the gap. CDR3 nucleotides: TGCGCCAGCAGCGGGACGGCGGCATTGGCCTATGGCTACACCTTC. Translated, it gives CASSGTAALAYGYTF.

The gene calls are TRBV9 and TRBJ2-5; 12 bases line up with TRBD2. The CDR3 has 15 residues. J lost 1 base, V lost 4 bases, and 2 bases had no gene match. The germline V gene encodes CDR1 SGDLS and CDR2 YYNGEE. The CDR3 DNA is TGTGCCAGCAGCCTGACTAGCGGGGGCCAAGAGACCCAGTACTTC. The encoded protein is CASSLTSGGQETQYF.

Here the CDR3 DNA reads TGCGCCAGGGGAGCGGGGGGTGAAGCTTTCTTT. Translating gives CARGAGGEAFF. The chain recombines TRBV23-1 with TRBJ1-1, with D possibly being TRBD1 (5 bases). TRBV23-1 is marked as an open reading frame, function uncertain. The CDR3 runs 11 residues. Trimming removed 9 bases from V and 7 bases from J, with 12 bases in between.